This record looks at one T cell receptor (beta chain) sequence and its context. Its antigen is unknown. MiXCR was run by TCRdb on the 5' RACE reads, yielding one entry per CDR3 protein. The data hold roughly 190,000 distinct CDR3 sequences, with about 16% observed a single time. The sample comes from a study of identical twins. Overall study results and limits: Invariant populations such as MAIT and iNKT cells could partly muddle zero-insertion analyses. Recombination models fit unrelated individuals' TCR alpha sharing but underestimated twins'.

The trim removed 4 bases at V and 1 base at J, leaving 10 bases unmatched. Germline values: CDR1 LGHNA, CDR2 YSLEER. This CDR3 is 19 amino acids long. The same specimen was also included in a second study, on T cells expressing NK-cell markers. That investigation notes: Cells sorted as CD3+CD56+NKG2C+, CD3+CD56+NKG2C- and CD3+CD56-NKG2C+ T cells supplied the TCR beta repertoires.

The chain carries TRBV4-3 and TRBJ2-3, with 14 nucleotides matching TRBD2. The sequence derives from a woman aged 18-29 years in good health. Sequencing used CD8+ T cells sorted from blood. The CDR3 is CASSPGLAGAGGGTDTQYF. The CDR3 region has the DNA TGCGCCAGCAGCCCGGGACTAGCGGGAGCGGGGGGTGGCACAGATACGCAGTATTTT.